Shown below are 4 T cell receptor beta chains from a single sample sequenced in a study of cytomegalovirus exposure and HLA in healthy donors. The primer mix had 60 Vbeta and 13 Jbeta primers. TCRdb keeps only in-frame clones here, not all; method: immunoSEQ multiplex PCR. Of roughly 120,000 clones listed, approximately 68% are singletons. The source material was PBMCs. Receptors originate from a man aged 30 to 39 in good health and CMV-seropositive.

The gene calls are TRBV5-6 and TRBJ2-5; 11 bases map to TRBD2. V shed 3 bases, J shed 5 bases, and the junction held 18 bases outside the gene matches. This CDR3 has 19 residues. Germline V gene lookup returns CDR1 SGHDT and CDR2 YYEEEE. In DNA form, the CDR3 reads TGTGCCAGCAGCTCCTCCTGGGTCCTAGCGGGAGGCCGAGGGGAGACCCAGTACTTC. Its protein product is CASSSSWVLAGGRGETQYF.

The chain joins TRBV19 to TRBJ2-1; 11 nucleotides match TRBD2. Germline V gene sequence: CDR1 LNHDA, CDR2 SQIVND (reference sequence). The CDR3 totals 18 residues. Germline trimming cut 9 bases from V and 0 bases from J; bases unmatched to any gene: 13. The DNA of the CDR3 is TGTGCCAGCCATCGGGGGGTAGCGGGAGGGAGCTCCTACAATGAGCAGTTCTTC. Translated: CASHRGVAGGSSYNEQFF.

The chain couples TRBV7-9 to TRBJ1-2; 7 nucleotides align to TRBD1. This CDR3 has 15 amino acids. With 3 bases clipped from V and 6 bases from J, the junction kept 10 bases outside the gene matches. The V gene's germline CDR1 is SEHNR and CDR2 FQNEAQ (reference sequence). CDR3 loop: CASSFGDRRPDGYTF. CDR3 coding DNA: TGTGCCAGCAGCTTCGGGGACAGACGACCAGATGGCTACACCTTC.

This chain uses TRBV19 with TRBJ1-1, with 8 bases fitting TRBD1. Trimming removed 7 bases from V and 5 bases from J; junction bases left unmatched: 9. CDR3 length equals 14 residues. CDR1 is LNHDA, CDR2 SQIVND, per germline (reference sequence). The CDR3 sequence: CASKWTGSWTEAFF. The CDR3, as DNA: TGTGCCAGTAAGTGGACAGGGTCGTGGACTGAAGCTTTCTTT. The full variable domain, in which reference TRBV19 and TRBJ1-1 provide the parts outside the CDR3, is DGGITQSPKYLFRKEGQNVTLSCEQNLNHDAMYWYRQDPGQGLRLIYYSQIVNDFQKGDIAEGYSVSREKKESFPLTVTSAQKNPTAFYLCASKWTGSWTEAFFGQGTRLTVV.